This T cell receptor beta chain was sequenced in a study of blood T cell repertoires in COVID-19. Study background: Material from acute and convalescent COVID-19 was sourced from the United States, Italy and Spain.

Germline assignment: CDR1 SGHDT and CDR2 YYEEEE. The CDR3 consists of 18 residues. V gave up 5 bases and J gave up 7 bases, with 31 bases separating them. This table comes from immunoSEQ multiplex PCR, and its TCRdb copy is limited to in-frame clones, with some not included. This sample has 200,000 to 250,000 clones, with around 86% found just once. V is TRBV5-6 and J is TRBJ2-7; D might be TRBD1 (6 bases). Sample: peripheral blood. This clonotype was sampled from a woman in her twenties or thirties who had recovered from COVID-19. CDR3 amino acids: CASSSGTPKDKGLWEQYF. The CDR3, as DNA: TGTGCCAGCAGTTCCGGGACACCTAAAGATAAGGGGTTATGGGAGCAGTACTTC.